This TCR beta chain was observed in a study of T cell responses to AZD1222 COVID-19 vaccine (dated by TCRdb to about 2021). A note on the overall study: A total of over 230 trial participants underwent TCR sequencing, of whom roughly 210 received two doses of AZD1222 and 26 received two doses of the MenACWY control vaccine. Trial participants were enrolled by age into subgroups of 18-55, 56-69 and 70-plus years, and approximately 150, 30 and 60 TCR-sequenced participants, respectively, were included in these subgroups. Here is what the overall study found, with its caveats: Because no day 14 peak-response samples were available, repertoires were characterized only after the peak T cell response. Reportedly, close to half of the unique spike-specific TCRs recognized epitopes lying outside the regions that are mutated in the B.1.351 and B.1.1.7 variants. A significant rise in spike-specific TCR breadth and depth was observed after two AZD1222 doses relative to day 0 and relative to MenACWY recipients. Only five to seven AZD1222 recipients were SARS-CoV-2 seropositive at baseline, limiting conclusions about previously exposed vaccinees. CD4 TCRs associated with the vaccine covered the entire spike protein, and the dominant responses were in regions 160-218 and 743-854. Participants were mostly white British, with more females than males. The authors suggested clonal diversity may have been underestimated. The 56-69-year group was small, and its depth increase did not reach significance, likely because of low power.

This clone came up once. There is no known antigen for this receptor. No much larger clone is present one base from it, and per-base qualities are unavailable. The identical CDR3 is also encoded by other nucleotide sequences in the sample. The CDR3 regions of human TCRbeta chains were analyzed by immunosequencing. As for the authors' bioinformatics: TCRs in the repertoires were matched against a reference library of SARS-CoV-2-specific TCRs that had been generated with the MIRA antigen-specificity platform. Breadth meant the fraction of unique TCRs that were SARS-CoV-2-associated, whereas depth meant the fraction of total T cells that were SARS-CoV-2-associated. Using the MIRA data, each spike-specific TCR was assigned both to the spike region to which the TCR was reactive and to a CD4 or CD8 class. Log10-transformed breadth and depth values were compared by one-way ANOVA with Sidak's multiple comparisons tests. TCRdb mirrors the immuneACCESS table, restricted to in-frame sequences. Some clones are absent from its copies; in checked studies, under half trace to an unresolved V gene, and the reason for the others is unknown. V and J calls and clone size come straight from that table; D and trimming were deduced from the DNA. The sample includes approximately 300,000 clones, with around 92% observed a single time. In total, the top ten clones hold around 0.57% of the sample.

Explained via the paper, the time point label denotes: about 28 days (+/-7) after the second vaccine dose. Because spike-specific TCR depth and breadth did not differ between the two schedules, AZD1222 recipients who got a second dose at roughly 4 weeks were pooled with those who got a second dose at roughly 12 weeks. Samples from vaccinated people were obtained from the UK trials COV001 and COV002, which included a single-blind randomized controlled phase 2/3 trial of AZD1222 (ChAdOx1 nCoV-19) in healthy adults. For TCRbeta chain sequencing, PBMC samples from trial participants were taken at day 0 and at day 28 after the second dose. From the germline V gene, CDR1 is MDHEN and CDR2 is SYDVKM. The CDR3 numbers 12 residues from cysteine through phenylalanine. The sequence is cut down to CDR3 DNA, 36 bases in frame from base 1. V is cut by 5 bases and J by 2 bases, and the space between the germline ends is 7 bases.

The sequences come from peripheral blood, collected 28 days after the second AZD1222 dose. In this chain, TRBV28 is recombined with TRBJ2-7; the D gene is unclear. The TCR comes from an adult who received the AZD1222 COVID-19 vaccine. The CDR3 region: CASSPTAYEQYF. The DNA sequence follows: TGTGCCAGCAGTCCAACCGCCTACGAGCAGTACTTC.